This entry is about one T cell receptor beta chain. PCR employed 60 Vbeta and 13 Jbeta primers. This table comes from immunoSEQ multiplex PCR, and its TCRdb copy is limited to in-frame clones, with some not included. The data contain around 150,000 clones, roughly 65% of them singletons. The data belong to a study of cytomegalovirus exposure and HLA in healthy donors. V was pared by 10 bases and J by 1 base, with 6 bases of the junction left unmatched. Germline V gene data show CDR1 as MNHNY and CDR2 as SVGAGI (reference sequence). The CDR3 has 13 residues. What was sequenced was PBMCs. The TCR sequence derives from a man younger than 35 in good health and CMV-seropositive. The chain joins TRBV6-6 to TRBJ1-1; 7 bases fit TRBD1. The CDR3 DNA is TGTGCCACCCTGACAGGGAGGAACACTGAAGCTTTCTTT. It yields the protein CATLTGRNTEAFF.